This entry describes one T cell receptor (beta chain). Antigen unknown. This record belongs to a study of T-cell memory formation after mild COVID-19. Study observations and caveats: Contracting clones from day 15 to 85 showed balanced CD4/CD8; later expanders favored CD4+.

V was clipped by 5 bases and J by 3 bases; unmatched bases: 7. The CDR3 contains 13 residues. Germline V gives CDR1 DFQATT, CDR2 SNEGSKA (reference sequence). TCRdb called the 5' RACE reads again in MiXCR, with one record for every CDR3 protein. Of just over 300,000 distinct CDR3 sequences listed, roughly 19% were seen once; the top ten hold about 21%. The clonotype comes from a man aged 18 to 30 who had mild COVID-19 (a few samples of this study predate the infection). Cell type and time point are not known. The sample consisted of PBMCs or a T cell subset sorted from them (not recorded which). V gene TRBV20-1 combines with J gene TRBJ2-7, with 7 bases lining up with TRBD2. The CDR3 region is CSAGGGPIYEQYV. DNA of the CDR3: TGCAGTGCTGGCGGGGGACCTATCTACGAGCAGTACGTC.